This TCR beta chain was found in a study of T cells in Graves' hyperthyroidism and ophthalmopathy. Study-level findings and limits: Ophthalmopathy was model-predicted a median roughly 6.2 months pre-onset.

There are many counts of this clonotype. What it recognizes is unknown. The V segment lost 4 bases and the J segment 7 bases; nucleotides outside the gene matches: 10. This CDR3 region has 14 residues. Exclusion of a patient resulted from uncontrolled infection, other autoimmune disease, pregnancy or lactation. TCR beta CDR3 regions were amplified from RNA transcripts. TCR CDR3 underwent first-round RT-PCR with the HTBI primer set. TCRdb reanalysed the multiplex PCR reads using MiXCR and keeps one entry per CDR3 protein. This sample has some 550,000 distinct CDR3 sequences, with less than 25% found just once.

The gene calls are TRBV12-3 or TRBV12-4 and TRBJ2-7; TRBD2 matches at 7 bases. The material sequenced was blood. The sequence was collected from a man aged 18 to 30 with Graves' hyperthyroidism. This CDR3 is CASSSPGGGGEQYF. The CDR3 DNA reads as TGTGCCAGCAGTTCCCCGGGCGGCGGGGGTGAGCAGTACTTC.